This TCR beta chain comes out of a study of immune characteristics of hereditary and idiopathic chronic pancreatitis. For context, the study as a whole: Local immune cells and TCRbeta repertoires in the pancreas were profiled in this study for hereditary and idiopathic chronic pancreatitis, with control organ donor pancreases used for comparison. In total, roughly five control pancreases, about 7 hereditary chronic pancreatitis pancreases and roughly six idiopathic chronic pancreatitis pancreases underwent TCRbeta sequencing. The gDNA-based approach was selected because the approach required minimal in vitro experimental manipulation of T cells infiltrating the pancreas.

Receptors were amplified or captured by the immunoSEQ multiplex PCR assay. From pancreatic genomic DNA, the TCRbeta CDR3 region and adjacent sequences were amplified and sequenced. In the source study's methods: Productive clonality and productive rearrangement counts were measured along with repertoire diversity, which was expressed as a mean normalized Shannon-Wiener index. The nonparametric Mann-Whitney U test was used to compare repertoire metrics between the control and chronic pancreatitis groups. A clonotype counted as shared when its CDR3beta sequence had identical amino acid composition and length across subjects. Here the immuneACCESS table is served through TCRdb, limited to in-frame sequences with V and J called. Missing clones are a known gap in these copies; in checked studies unresolved V genes cover under half, and the rest lacks a known reason. V and J calls plus clone size are reproduced from that table; the DNA served to infer D and trimming. A total of about 13,000 clones appear in this sample, 73% of them only once. Approximately 15% of the sample belongs to the ten largest clones.

Chronic pancreatitis pancreas tissue came from patients undergoing total pancreatectomy with islet autotransplantation (TPIAT). The chronic pancreatitis patients who were included had no known history of diabetes. For TCRbeta sequencing, genomic DNA was pulled straight from bulk pancreas tissue, skipping any T cell sorting. At two US centers, pancreas tissues from patients and organ donors were collected on a consecutive basis. This clone was found once. Which antigen it targets is not known. Per-base quality was not reported, and no clone a single base away is much larger than it. The investigation overall reported the following: Numbers of productive TCR rearrangements correlated positively with disease severity scores among about a dozen chronic pancreatitis patients. The study did not include chronic pancreatitis caused by alcohol use. Compared with controls, TCRbeta repertoire diversity was significantly higher and clonality was lower in both chronic pancreatitis groups. Patient tissue was available only at the time of TPIAT, so disease duration differences may have influenced immune findings.

The sequence was collected from a human donor with chronic pancreatitis. The source material was pancreas tissue with hereditary chronic pancreatitis.

The DNA reads as follows: TGTGCCTACGAAACCCCAGGGGGTAGGTTAGGCTACACCTTC. Translation gives CAYETPGGRLGYTF. The receptor chain draws on TRBV28 and TRBJ1-2; 7 bases in the junction line up with TRBD1. The CDR3 holds 14 amino acids from the cysteine to the phenylalanine. Only CDR3 DNA is held: 42 bases, read in frame from base 1. Based on the germline V gene, the CDR1 and CDR2 sequences are MDHEN and SYDVKM. V trim: 11 bases; J trim: 8 bases; unmatched bases: 17.